This T cell receptor (beta chain) was observed in a study of cytomegalovirus exposure and HLA in healthy donors. The germline gives CDR1 KGHSH, CDR2 LQKENI. CDR3 size: 14 residues. V lost 5 bases and J lost 1, with 11 bases in between. The PCR made use of 60 Vbeta and 13 Jbeta primers. TCRdb's table, derived via immunoSEQ multiplex PCR, lists solely in-frame clones and lacks some. Of 140,000 to 150,000 clones listed, around 80% were seen once; the top ten hold 2.5% to 3%. The sequence derives from a woman in her twenties or thirties in good health and CMV-seronegative. Sequenced input: PBMCs. The chain links TRBV18 to TRBJ1-1, with no clear D. The CDR3 region is CASSIAQPNTEAFF. Here the CDR3 DNA reads TGTGCCAGCTCAATTGCACAGCCGAACACTGAAGCTTTCTTT.